These T cell receptor beta chains were read from a single sample in a study of shared clonotypes between healthy human individuals. TCRdb keeps only in-frame clones here, not all; method: immunoSEQ multiplex PCR. The profile shows roughly 410,000 clones, about 97% of them singletons. Sequencing was performed on memory CD8+ T cells sorted from blood. The receptor set was obtained from a man under 40 in good health. CDR3s include the opening cysteine and the closing phenylalanine or tryptophan. The D gene is left open where the match is weak. The size entry is marked missing in some rows and otherwise reads once, few, many or a size class.

abundance: .
v_gene: TRBV6-1
d_gene: .
j_gene: TRBJ2-5
CDR3nt: TGTGCCAGCAGTGAATTTAGGGAAGAGACCCAGTACTTC
CDR3aa: CASSEFREETQYF

abundance: .
v_gene: TRBV19
d_gene: TRBD1
j_gene: TRBJ1-1
CDR3nt: TGTGCCAGCCCAGACAGGGAAATCGACACTGAAGCTTTCTTT
CDR3aa: CASPDREIDTEAFF

abundance: .
v_gene: TRBV2
d_gene: .
j_gene: TRBJ2-1
CDR3nt: TGTGCCAGCCCTCGGAGGGGACGTTACAATGAGCAGTTCTTC
CDR3aa: CASPRRGRYNEQFF

abundance: .
v_gene: TRBV5-4
d_gene: .
j_gene: TRBJ2-7
CDR3nt: TGTGCCAGCAGCTTGGCGGACGTCCCCGAGCAGTACTTC
CDR3aa: CASSLADVPEQYF

abundance: .
v_gene: TRBV5-6
d_gene: TRBD1
j_gene: TRBJ1-1
CDR3nt: TGTGCCAGCAGCCCCGACAGGGACACTGAAGCTTTCTTT
CDR3aa: CASSPDRDTEAFF

abundance: .
v_gene: TRBV28
d_gene: .
j_gene: TRBJ2-2
CDR3nt: TGTGCCAGCAGTTTGTGGGGGGTCCGAAGTAGGGACACCGGGGAGCCGTTTTTT
CDR3aa: CASSLWGVRSRDTGEPFF

abundance: .
v_gene: TRBV4-1
d_gene: TRBD1
j_gene: TRBJ1-2
CDR3nt: TGCGCCAGCAGCCAAGACATAGGGTCGGACAGGGGTACACTAGGCTACACCTTC
CDR3aa: CASSQDIGSDRGTLGYTF

abundance: .
v_gene: TRBV28
d_gene: TRBD2
j_gene: TRBJ2-1
CDR3nt: TGTGCCAGCAGTCCCAGCGGGAGGCCTTACAATGAGCAGTTCTTC
CDR3aa: CASSPSGRPYNEQFF

abundance: .
v_gene: TRBV5-6
d_gene: TRBD1
j_gene: TRBJ1-2
CDR3nt: TGTGCCAGCAGCTCGGGGAGGGGGCAGGACGGCTACACCTTC
CDR3aa: CASSSGRGQDGYTF

abundance: .
v_gene: TRBV6-5
d_gene: TRBD1
j_gene: TRBJ1-4
CDR3nt: TGTGCCAGCAGTTACCGACCGGGACAGGGGCGAAAACTGTTTTTT
CDR3aa: CASSYRPGQGRKLFF

abundance: .
v_gene: TRBV27
d_gene: TRBD1
j_gene: TRBJ2-7
CDR3nt: TGTGCCAGCAGTTTAGGGGGACAGCACTACGAGCAGTACTTC
CDR3aa: CASSLGGQHYEQYF

abundance: .
v_gene: TRBV19
d_gene: .
j_gene: TRBJ1-2
CDR3nt: TGTGCCAGTAGTATACCCAGGGGAATTTCTGGCTACACCTTC
CDR3aa: CASSIPRGISGYTF

abundance: .
v_gene: TRBV11-2
d_gene: .
j_gene: TRBJ2-5
CDR3nt: TGTGCCAGCAGCTTAGGGTCCGGTATACAGACCCAGTACTTC
CDR3aa: CASSLGSGIQTQYF

abundance: few
v_gene: TRBV2
d_gene: TRBD1
j_gene: TRBJ1-3
CDR3nt: TGTGCCAGCGGCCAACAGGGGGCTGGAAACACCATATATTTT
CDR3aa: CASGQQGAGNTIYF

abundance: .
v_gene: TRBV7-2
d_gene: TRBD1
j_gene: TRBJ2-2
CDR3nt: TGTGCCAGCAGCTTAGGGACAGGGCGCGGGGAGCTGTTTTTT
CDR3aa: CASSLGTGRGELFF

abundance: .
v_gene: TRBV29-1
d_gene: .
j_gene: TRBJ2-7
CDR3nt: TGCAGCGCCAGACTCGGGACGGTACCCTACGAGCAGTACTTC
CDR3aa: CSARLGTVPYEQYF